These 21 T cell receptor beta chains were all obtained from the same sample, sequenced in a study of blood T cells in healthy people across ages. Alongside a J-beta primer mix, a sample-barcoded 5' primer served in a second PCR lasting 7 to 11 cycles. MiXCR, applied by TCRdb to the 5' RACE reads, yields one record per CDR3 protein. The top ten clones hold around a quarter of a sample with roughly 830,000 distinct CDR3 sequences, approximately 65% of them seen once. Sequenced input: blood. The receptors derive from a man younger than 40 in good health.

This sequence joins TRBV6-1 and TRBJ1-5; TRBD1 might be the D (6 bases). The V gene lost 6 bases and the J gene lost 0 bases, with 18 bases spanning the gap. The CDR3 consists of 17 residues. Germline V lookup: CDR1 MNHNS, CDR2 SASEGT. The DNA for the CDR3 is TGTGCCAGCAGCCGACAGGAGATGAGGATTAGCAATCAGCCCCAGCATTTT. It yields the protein CASSRQEMRISNQPQHF.

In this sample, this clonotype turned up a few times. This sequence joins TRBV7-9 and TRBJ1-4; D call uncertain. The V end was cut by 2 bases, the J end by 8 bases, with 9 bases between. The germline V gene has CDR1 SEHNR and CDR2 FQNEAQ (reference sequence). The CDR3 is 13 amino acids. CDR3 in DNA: TGTGCCAGCAGCTTACCGGTTTTAGAAAAACTGTTTTTT. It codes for CASSLPVLEKLFF.

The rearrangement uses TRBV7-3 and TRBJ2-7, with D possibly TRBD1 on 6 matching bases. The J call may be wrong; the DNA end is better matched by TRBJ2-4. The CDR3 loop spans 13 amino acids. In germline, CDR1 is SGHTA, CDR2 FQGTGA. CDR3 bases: TGTGCCAGCACCACGGACAGCATGGGCATTCAGTACTTC. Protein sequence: CASTTDSMGIQYF.

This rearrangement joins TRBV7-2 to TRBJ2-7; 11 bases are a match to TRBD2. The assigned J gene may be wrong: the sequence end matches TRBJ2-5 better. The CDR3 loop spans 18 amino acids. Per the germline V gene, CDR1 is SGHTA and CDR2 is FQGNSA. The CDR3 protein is CASSHVKLAGGTAETQYF. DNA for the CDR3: TGTGCCAGCAGCCACGTCAAGCTAGCGGGGGGTACCGCTGAGACCCAGTACTTC.

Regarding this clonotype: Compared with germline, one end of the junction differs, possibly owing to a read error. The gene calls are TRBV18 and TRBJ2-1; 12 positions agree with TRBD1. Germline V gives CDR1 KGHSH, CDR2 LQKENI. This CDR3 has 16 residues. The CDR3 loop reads CASTTRGTGGYNERFF. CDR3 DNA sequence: TGTGCCAGCACCACAAGGGGGACAGGGGGCTACAATGAGCGGTTCTTC.

The CDR3 protein is CASSGVWETQYF. The CDR3 DNA follows: TGTGCCAGCAGTGGGGTATGGGAGACCCAGTACTTC. J is TRBJ2-7 and V is TRBV12-3 or TRBV12-4; D is undetermined. TRBJ2-5 explains the end of the DNA better; the J call may be wrong. CDR3 length equals 12 residues.

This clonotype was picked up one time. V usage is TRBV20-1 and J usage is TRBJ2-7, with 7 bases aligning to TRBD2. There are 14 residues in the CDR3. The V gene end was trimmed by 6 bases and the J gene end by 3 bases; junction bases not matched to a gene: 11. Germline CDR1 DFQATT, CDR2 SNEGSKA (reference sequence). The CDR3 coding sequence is TGCAGTGCAAACCGCCCAGGACTAGTCTACGAGCAGTACTTC. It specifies CSANRPGLVYEQYF.

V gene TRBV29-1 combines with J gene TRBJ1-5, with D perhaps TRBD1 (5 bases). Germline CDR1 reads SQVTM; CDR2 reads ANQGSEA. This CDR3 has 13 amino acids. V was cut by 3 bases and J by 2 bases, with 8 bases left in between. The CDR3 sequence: CSVEGTGNQPQHF. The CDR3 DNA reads TGCAGCGTTGAGGGGACGGGCAATCAGCCCCAGCATTTT.

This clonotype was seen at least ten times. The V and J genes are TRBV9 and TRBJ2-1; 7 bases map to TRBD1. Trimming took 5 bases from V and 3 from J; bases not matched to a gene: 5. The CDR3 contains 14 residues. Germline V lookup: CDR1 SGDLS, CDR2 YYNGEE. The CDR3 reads CASSVGTVYNEQFF. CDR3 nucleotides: TGTGCCAGCAGTGTGGGGACAGTCTACAATGAGCAGTTCTTC.

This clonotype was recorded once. The CDR3 protein is CASSLRRGAGQPQHF. CDR3 coding DNA: TGCGCCAGCAGCCTCAGGCGGGGGGCTGGGCAGCCCCAGCATTTT. The chain carries TRBV4-1 and TRBJ1-5, with D tentatively TRBD1 (6 bases). The CDR3 sequence is 15 residues long. Germline CDR1 MGHRA, CDR2 YSYEKL. Between the trimmed V and J ends, which lost 4 bases and 7 bases, there was a span of 17 bases.

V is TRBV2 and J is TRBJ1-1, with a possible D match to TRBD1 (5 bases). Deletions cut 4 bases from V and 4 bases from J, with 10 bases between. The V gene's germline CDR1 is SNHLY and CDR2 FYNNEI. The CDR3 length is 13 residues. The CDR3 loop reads CASSAFGATEAFF. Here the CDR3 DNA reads TGTGCCAGCAGTGCCTTCGGGGCCACTGAAGCTTTCTTT.

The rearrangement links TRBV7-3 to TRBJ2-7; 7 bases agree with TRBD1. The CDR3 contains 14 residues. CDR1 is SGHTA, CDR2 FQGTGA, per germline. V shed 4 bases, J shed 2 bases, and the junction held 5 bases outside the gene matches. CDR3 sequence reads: CASSSSDRAYEQYF. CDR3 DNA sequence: TGTGCCAGCAGCTCCTCTGACAGGGCCTACGAGCAGTACTTC. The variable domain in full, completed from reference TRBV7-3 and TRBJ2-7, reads GAGVSQTPSNKVTEKGKYVELRCDPISGHTALYWYRQSLGQGPEFLIYFQGTGAADDSGLPNDRFFAVRPEGSVSTLKIQRTERGDSAVYLCASSSSDRAYEQYFGPGTRLTVT.

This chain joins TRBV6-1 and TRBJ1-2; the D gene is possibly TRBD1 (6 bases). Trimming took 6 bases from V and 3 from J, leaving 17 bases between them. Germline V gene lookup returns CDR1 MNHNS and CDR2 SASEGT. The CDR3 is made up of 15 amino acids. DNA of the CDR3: TGTGCCAGCAGGAAGACAGGCGACTCATACTATGGCTACACCTTC. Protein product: CASRKTGDSYYGYTF.

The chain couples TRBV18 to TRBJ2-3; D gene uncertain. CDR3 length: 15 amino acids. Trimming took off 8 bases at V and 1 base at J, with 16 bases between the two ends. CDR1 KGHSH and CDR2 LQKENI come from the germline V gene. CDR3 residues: CASPLLRSGTDTQYF. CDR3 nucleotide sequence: TGTGCCAGCCCGCTTCTGCGGTCGGGCACAGATACGCAGTATTTT.

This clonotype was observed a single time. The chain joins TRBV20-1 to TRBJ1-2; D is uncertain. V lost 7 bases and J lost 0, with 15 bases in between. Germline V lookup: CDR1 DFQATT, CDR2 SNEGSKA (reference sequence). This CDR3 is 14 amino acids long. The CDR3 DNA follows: TGCAGTGGGGCGTTTTTTCTCTCTAACTATGGCTACACCTTC. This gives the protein CSGAFFLSNYGYTF.

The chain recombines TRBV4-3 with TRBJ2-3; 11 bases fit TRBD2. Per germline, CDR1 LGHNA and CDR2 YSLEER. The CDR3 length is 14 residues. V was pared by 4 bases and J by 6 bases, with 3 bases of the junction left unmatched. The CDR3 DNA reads TGCGCCAGCAGCCGCTGGACTAGCGGGGATACGCAGTATTTT. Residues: CASSRWTSGDTQYF.

The CDR3 here is CASRGNQPQHF. CDR3 nucleotide sequence: TGTGCCAGCAGAGGCAATCAGCCCCAGCATTTT. The gene calls are TRBV6-6 and TRBJ1-5, with D hard to call. V shed 6 bases and J shed 2 bases, with 2 bases lying between them. Germline V gives CDR1 MNHNY, CDR2 SVGAGI (reference sequence). The CDR3 totals 11 residues.

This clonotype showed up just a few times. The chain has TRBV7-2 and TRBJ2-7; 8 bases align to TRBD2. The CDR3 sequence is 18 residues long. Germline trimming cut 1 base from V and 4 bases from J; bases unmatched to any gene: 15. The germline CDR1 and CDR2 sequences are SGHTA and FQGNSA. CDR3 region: CASSLGGLGGGTLYEQYF. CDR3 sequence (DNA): TGTGCCAGCAGCTTAGGAGGGCTTGGCGGGGGGACCTTATACGAGCAGTACTTC. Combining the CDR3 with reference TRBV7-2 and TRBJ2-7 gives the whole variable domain GAGVSQSPSNKVTEKGKDVELRCDPISGHTALYWYRQSLGQGLEFLIYFQGNSAPDKSGLPSDRFSAERTGGSVSTLTIQRTQQEDSAVYLCASSLGGLGGGTLYEQYFGPGTRLTVT.

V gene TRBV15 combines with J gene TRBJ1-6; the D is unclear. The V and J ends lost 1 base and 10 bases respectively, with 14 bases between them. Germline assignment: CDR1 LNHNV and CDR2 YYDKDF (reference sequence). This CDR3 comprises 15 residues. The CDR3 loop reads CATSRATARQSPLHF. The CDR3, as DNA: TGTGCCACCAGCAGAGCCACGGCACGACAATCACCCCTCCACTTT.

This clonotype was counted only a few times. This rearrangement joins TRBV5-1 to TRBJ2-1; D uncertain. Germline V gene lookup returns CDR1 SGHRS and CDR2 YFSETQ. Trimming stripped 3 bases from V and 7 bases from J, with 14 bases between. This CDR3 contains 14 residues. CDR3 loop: CASSSSYSANEQFF. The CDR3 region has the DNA TGCGCCAGCAGCTCGTCCTACTCCGCAAATGAGCAGTTCTTC.

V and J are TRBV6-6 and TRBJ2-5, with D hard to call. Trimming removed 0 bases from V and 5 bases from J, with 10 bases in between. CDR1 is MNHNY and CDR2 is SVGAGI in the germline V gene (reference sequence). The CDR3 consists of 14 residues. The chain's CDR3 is CASSYSPDGETQYF. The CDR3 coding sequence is TGTGCCAGCAGTTACTCGCCGGACGGGGAGACCCAGTACTTC.